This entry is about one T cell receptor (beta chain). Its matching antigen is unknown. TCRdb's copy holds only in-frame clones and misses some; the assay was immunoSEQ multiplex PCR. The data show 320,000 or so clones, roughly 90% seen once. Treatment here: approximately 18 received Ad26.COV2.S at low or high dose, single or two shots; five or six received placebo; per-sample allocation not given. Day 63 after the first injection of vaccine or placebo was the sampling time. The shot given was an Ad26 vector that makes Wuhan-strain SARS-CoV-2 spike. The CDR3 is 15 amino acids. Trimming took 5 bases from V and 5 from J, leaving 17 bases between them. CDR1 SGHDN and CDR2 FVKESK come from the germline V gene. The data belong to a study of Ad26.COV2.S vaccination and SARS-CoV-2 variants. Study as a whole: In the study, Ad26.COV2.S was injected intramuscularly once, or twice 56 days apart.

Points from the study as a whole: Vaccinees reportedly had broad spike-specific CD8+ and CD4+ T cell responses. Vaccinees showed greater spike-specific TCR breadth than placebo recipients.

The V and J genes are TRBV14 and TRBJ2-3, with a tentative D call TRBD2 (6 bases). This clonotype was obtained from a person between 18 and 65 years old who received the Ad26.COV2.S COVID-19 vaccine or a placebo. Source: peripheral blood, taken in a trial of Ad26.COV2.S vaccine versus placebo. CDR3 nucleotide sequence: TGTGCCAGCAGCGACCGTCCGGGAGAAAGAGATACGCAGTATTTT. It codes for CASSDRPGERDTQYF.